This TCR beta chain originates from a study of T cells in tuberculosis. About the study: A South African cohort included IGRA-negative adolescents, latently infected IGRA-positive adolescents and adults with active tuberculosis. Study-wide results and caveats: Active tuberculosis alpha repertoires lay closer to GMM-specific TCRs than controls'.

Time point meaning: new active TB diagnosis, blood taken before or within 7 days of starting treatment. About this clone: No antigen is known for it.

The repertoire was sequenced with immunoSEQ multiplex PCR; TCRdb's copy has only in-frame clones and lacks some. The table includes tens of thousands of clones, roughly 93% detected once. This clonotype was obtained from an adult with tuberculosis. The source material was PBMCs, sampled at tuberculosis diagnosis.

For the CDR3, the DNA is TGTGCCAGCAGCCAAGATCAAGCGGGGGCGGAAGAGACCCAGTACTTC. It codes for CASSQDQAGAEETQYF. The chain is built from TRBV4-2 and TRBJ2-5; 8 bases map to TRBD2. The germline V gene encodes CDR1 LGHNA and CDR2 YNFKEQ. J lost 3 bases, V lost 0 bases, and 6 bases had no gene match. This CDR3 is 16 amino acids long.